What follows describes a single T cell receptor beta chain. Its specific antigen is unknown. No base qualities exist here, and no much larger clone lies one base off it. CDR1 and CDR2, per the germline V gene (reference sequence), are GTSNPN and SVGIG. The CDR3 runs 15 residues from the cysteine to the phenylalanine. The only DNA kept is the CDR3, 45 bases in frame from the first base. V loses 1 base, J loses 5 bases, and the germline ends lie 17 bases apart. This sample was taken from a study of blood T cell repertoires in COVID-19 (dated by TCRdb to about 2020). Concerning the study at large: Samples covering the acute and convalescent phases of COVID-19 were provided by collaborators in the United States, Italy and Spain. The prospective study material was composed of cDNA or gDNA derived from T cells, B-cell-depleted T cells, or PBMCs. The dataset comprised deeply sampled blood TCRbeta repertoires from subjects exposed to, actively infected with, or recovered from COVID-19. A freely available public database, intended as a resource for researchers studying the immune response to SARS-CoV-2, is where the repertoires were released. The samples were drawn from two sources: the first 160 participants of the ongoing ImmuneRACE study, and 1,254 subjects contributed by 6 global collaborators. A de-identified subject ID, COVID-19 status, age in years and sex were almost always included in the sample metadata. HLA class I and class II types, where available, came from metadata supplied by the sample provider rather than from assay-based typing.

Broad study findings and their caveats: The amount of clinical and demographic metadata varied by source and participant and was provided uncurated.

Each collaborating institution followed its own protocols to collect whole blood in K2EDTA tubes. For TCRbeta analysis, collaborator samples were shipped as frozen whole blood, as isolated PBMCs, or as DNA extracted from either sample type. The immunoSEQ Assay, a bias-controlled multiplex PCR, was used to amplify TCRbeta CDR3 regions from genomic DNA. For the original study's pipeline: Within the assay, amplification of reference gene primers was used to estimate how many nucleated cells each sample contained. To quantify the absolute abundance of each unique TCRbeta CDR3 rearrangement, sequence reads were collapsed and filtered. For each sample, productive Simpson clonality was calculated by taking the square root of Simpson's diversity index across productive rearrangements. TCRdb re-hosts the immuneACCESS table, in-frame sequences only. Its copies lack some clones; in the studies checked, an unresolved V gene accounts for under half of them, and the cause for the rest is not known. D and trimming come from the DNA, and the V and J calls and clone size come from that table. This sample comprises a few hundred thousand clones, more than 85% of them detected only once. The ten largest clones represent around 3.6% of the sample.

The sequencing sample was made of peripheral blood. The clonotype was recovered from a man aged 18 to 29 with active or convalescent COVID-19. In this chain, TRBV30 is recombined with TRBJ1-2; the D gene remains uncertain. The CDR3 in this case is CAWSGEAYYSYGYTF. The nucleotide sequence is given as TGTGCCTGGAGTGGCGAAGCCTACTATTCTTATGGCTACACCTTC. Outside the CDR3, residues come from the reference TRBV30 and TRBJ1-2 proteins, so the full variable domain is: SQTIHQWPATLVQPVGSPLSLECTVEGTSNPNLYWYRQAAGRGLQLLFYSVGIGQISSEVPQNLSASRPQDRQFILSSKKLLLSDSGFYLCAWSGEAYYSYGYTFGSGTRLTVV.